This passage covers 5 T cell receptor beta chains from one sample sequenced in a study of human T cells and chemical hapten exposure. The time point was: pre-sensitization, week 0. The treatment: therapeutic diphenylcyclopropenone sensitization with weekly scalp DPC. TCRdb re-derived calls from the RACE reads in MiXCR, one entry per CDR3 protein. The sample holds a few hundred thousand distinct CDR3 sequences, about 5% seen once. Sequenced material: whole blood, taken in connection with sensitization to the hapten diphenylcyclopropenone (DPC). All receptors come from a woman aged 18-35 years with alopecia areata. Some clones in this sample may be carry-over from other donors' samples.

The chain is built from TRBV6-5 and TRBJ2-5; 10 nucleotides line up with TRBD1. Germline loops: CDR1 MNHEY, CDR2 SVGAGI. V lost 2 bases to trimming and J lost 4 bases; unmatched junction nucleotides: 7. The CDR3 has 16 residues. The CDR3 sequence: CASSYTGTGVRETQYF. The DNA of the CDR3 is TGTGCCAGCAGTTACACCGGGACAGGGGTGAGAGAGACCCAGTACTTC.

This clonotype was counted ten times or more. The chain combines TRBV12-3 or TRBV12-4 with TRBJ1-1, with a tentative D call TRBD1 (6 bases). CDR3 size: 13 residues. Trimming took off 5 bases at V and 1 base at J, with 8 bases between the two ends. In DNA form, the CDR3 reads TGTGCCAGCAGTCCCAGGGGGAACACTGAAGCTTTCTTT. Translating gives CASSPRGNTEAFF.

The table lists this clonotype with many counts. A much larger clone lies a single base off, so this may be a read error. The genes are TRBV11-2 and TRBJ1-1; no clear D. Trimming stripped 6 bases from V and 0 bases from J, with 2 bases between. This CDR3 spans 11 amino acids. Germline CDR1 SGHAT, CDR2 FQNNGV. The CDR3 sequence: CASSMNTEAFF. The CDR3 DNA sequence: TGTGCCAGCAGTATGAACACTGAAGCTTTCTTT.

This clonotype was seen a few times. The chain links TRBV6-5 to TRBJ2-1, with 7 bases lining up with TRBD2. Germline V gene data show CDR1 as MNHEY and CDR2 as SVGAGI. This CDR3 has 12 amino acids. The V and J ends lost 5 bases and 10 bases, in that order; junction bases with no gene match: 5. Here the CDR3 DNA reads TGTGCCAGCAGTCCTCGGGAGGCCGAGCAGTTCTTC. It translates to CASSPREAEQFF.

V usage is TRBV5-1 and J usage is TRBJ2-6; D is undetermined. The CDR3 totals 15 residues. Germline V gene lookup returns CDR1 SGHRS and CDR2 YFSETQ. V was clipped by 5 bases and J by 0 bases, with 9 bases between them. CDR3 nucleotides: TGCGCCAGCAGGGATAGGGTCTCTGGGGCCAACGTCCTGACTTTC. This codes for CASRDRVSGANVLTF.